A single sample gave rise to the 9 T cell receptor beta chains below, sequenced in a study of cytomegalovirus exposure and HLA in healthy donors. PCR amplification relied on 60 Vbeta primers (plus 13 Jbeta primers). Using immunoSEQ multiplex PCR, the repertoire was profiled, and TCRdb retains in-frame clones only, with some absent. The table has 95,000 to 100,000 clones, 75% seen once. Sequenced: PBMCs. These receptors all stem from a man aged 50-60 years in good health and CMV-seronegative.

The genes are TRBV6-5 and TRBJ1-3, with D uncertain. From germline, CDR1 is MNHEY and CDR2 SVGAGI. CDR3 length equals 14 residues. The V and J ends lost 11 bases and 2 bases respectively, with 16 bases between them. The CDR3 DNA follows: TGTGCCCCCCACCCGGGCGGGCCTGGAAACACCATATATTTT. This codes for CAPHPGGPGNTIYF.

The rearrangement uses TRBV7-2 and TRBJ2-2, with 7 nucleotides matching TRBD2. The CDR3 is 16 residues long. V was clipped by 2 bases and J by 2 bases; unmatched bases: 5. Germline V CDR1 and CDR2: SGHTA, FQGNSA. CDR3 loop: CASSLSGGSNTGELFF. The CDR3, as DNA: TGTGCCAGCAGCTTATCGGGAGGTTCTAACACCGGGGAGCTGTTTTTT.

This clone appeared once. CDR3 DNA sequence: TGTGCCAGCAGCTTGGCGGGGACACCTTACGAGCAGTACTTC. Protein product: CASSLAGTPYEQYF. The V call is TRBV5-4, the J call TRBJ2-7, with a weak D call TRBD1 (6 bases). The CDR3 is 14 residues long. Germline V gene lookup returns CDR1 SGHNT and CDR2 YYREEE (reference sequence). The V gene lost 0 bases and the J gene lost 4 bases, with 11 bases spanning the gap.

The V gene is TRBV14, the J gene TRBJ1-5, with D possibly TRBD1 on 6 matching bases. V was trimmed by 4 bases and J by 9 bases, leaving 28 bases between them. The V gene's germline CDR1 is SGHDN and CDR2 FVKESK. The CDR3 covers 18 residues. The CDR3 protein is CASSPTNHRVLMRRPQHF. In DNA, the CDR3 is TGTGCCAGCAGCCCCACTAATCACAGGGTCCTAATGCGCAGGCCCCAGCATTTT.

This chain joins TRBV5-5 and TRBJ1-1; D might be TRBD1 (5 bases). Trimming left V 3 bases short and J 1 base short, with 7 bases between. This CDR3 has 13 amino acids. Looked up from germline, CDR1 is SGHKS and CDR2 is YYEKEE (reference sequence). In DNA form, the CDR3 reads TGTGCCAGCAGCTGGGGGGGGAACACTGAAGCTTTCTTT. It yields the protein CASSWGGNTEAFF.

The rearrangement links TRBV11-2 to TRBJ2-7; 8 nucleotides align to TRBD2. This CDR3 is 16 amino acids long. Germline-derived CDR1 and CDR2 are SGHAT and FQNNGV. Trimming took 5 bases from V and 7 from J; bases not matched to a gene: 16. CDR3 bases: TGTGCCAGCAGCCCCTTCTCGGGGGGGTGGTCGGGAGAGCAGTACTTC. Encoded protein: CASSPFSGGWSGEQYF.

This clone was counted between two and nine times. The chain recombines TRBV7-2 with TRBJ2-1; D may be TRBD2 (6 bases). The CDR3 has 14 residues. Germline CDR1 and CDR2: SGHTA and FQGNSA. V was shortened by 5 bases and J by 4 bases, with 12 bases between the two germline ends. The CDR3 DNA follows: TGTGCCAGCAGCCCTGGGGGGAAGTACAATGAGCAGTTCTTC. Protein: CASSPGGKYNEQFF.

The rearrangement links TRBV30 to TRBJ2-5, with TRBD2 matching 8 bases. Germline-derived CDR1 and CDR2 are GTSNPN and SVGIG (reference sequence). J gave up 1 base and V 4 bases, and 8 bases lay outside the gene matches. The CDR3 consists of 15 residues. CDR3 loop: CAWNPSAGGQETQYF. The CDR3 bases are TGTGCCTGGAACCCCTCGGCGGGAGGCCAAGAGACCCAGTACTTC.

This clone was found a few times. The gene calls are TRBV28 and TRBJ2-5; D possibly corresponds to TRBD1 (6 bases). Trimming took off 10 bases at V and 5 bases at J, with 17 bases between the two ends. Germline values: CDR1 MDHEN, CDR2 SYDVKM. This CDR3 is 13 amino acids long. This CDR3 reads CATGEGDWETQYF. The CDR3 DNA reads TGTGCCACCGGCGAGGGGGATTGGGAGACCCAGTACTTC. The full variable domain, its missing parts supplied by reference TRBV28 and TRBJ2-5, is DVKVTQSSRYLVKRTGEKVFLECVQDMDHENMFWYRQDPGLGLRLIYFSYDVKMKEKGDIPEGYSVSREKKERFSLILESASTNQTSMYLCATGEGDWETQYFGPGTRLLVL.